This entry features one TCR beta chain sequence. Study processing details: Amplifying reference gene primers gave estimates of nucleated cell counts. Sequenced by immunoSEQ multiplex PCR; TCRdb stores in-frame clones only, minus some. That table is the source of V, J and clone size, and D and trimming were worked out from the DNA. The data contain over 200,000 clones, 86% of them singletons. Per germline, CDR1 LNHDA and CDR2 SQIVND (reference sequence). The CDR3 runs to 17 residues. V was clipped by 2 bases and J by 10 bases; unmatched bases: 10. The data derive from a study of blood T cell repertoires in COVID-19. In the study overall: The United States, Italy and Spain supplied acute and convalescent COVID-19 samples.

The TCR sequence derives from a man aged 25-45 years who had recovered from COVID-19. Sequenced sample: peripheral blood. The rearrangement uses TRBV19 and TRBJ2-1; 14 nucleotides align to TRBD2. The CDR3 nucleotides read TGTGCCAGTAGTATACTCCCGACTAGCGGGGGGGCCGCCGAGCAGTTCTTC. It codes for CASSILPTSGGAAEQFF.